The 27 T cell receptor beta chains below all came from one sample that was sequenced in a study of T cells in Graves' hyperthyroidism and ophthalmopathy. TCR beta CDR3 regions were amplified from RNA transcripts. In the first-round RT-PCR of the TCR CDR3, the HTBI primer set was used. TCRdb reprocessed the multiplex PCR reads via MiXCR and lists one record per CDR3 protein. The table records hundreds of thousands of distinct CDR3 sequences, around a sixth of them present only once. Sequenced: blood. The receptor source for this set is a woman under 30 with Graves' hyperthyroidism.

The chain couples TRBV20-1 to TRBJ2-5; possible D gene TRBD1, 5 bases. The V end was cut by 0 bases, the J end by 4 bases, with 12 bases between. The CDR3 has 14 amino acids. Germline loops: CDR1 DFQATT, CDR2 SNEGSKA (reference sequence). DNA for the CDR3: TGCAGTGCTAGAGATTTAGGCAGGGTAGAGACCCAGTACTTC. Its translation is CSARDLGRVETQYF.

This clonotype has ten or more counts. The rearrangement uses TRBV2 and TRBJ2-7; D unclear. CDR3 size: 14 residues. Trimming removed 3 bases at V and 5 bases at J, with 14 bases between. The germline gives CDR1 SNHLY, CDR2 FYNNEI. This CDR3 is CASSDGSVLDEQYF. The CDR3 DNA reads TGTGCCAGCAGTGACGGCAGTGTGCTGGACGAGCAGTACTTC.

This clonotype was detected ten times or more. The chain joins TRBV12-3 or TRBV12-4 to TRBJ1-1, with TRBD1 identical over 7 bases. The CDR3 extends over 14 amino acids. Trimming removed 3 bases from V and 0 bases from J; junction bases left unmatched: 1. CDR3 loop: CASSFGTVNTEAFF. The CDR3 DNA reads as TGTGCCAGCAGTTTCGGGACAGTGAACACTGAAGCTTTCTTT.

This clonotype has more than one count but fewer than ten. The V call is TRBV7-6, the J call TRBJ1-5; no firm D call. Germline V lookup: CDR1 SGHVS, CDR2 FNYEAQ. The CDR3 totals 16 residues. V was pared by 5 bases and J by 9 bases, with 23 bases between. The CDR3 region is CASSHRVRQSEGPQHF. The CDR3 nucleotides read TGTGCCAGCAGCCATCGGGTCAGACAATCCGAGGGGCCCCAGCATTTT.

This clonotype was seen repeatedly, ten times or more. The chain couples TRBV4-1 to TRBJ2-1; D remains ambiguous. Germline assignment: CDR1 MGHRA and CDR2 YSYEKL. Trimming shortened V by 3 bases and J by 4 bases, and 4 bases separated the two germline ends. CDR3 length equals 12 residues. CDR3 sequence reads: CASSQEYNEQFF. The CDR3 nucleotides read TGCGCCAGCAGCCAGGAGTACAATGAGCAGTTCTTC.

This clonotype was seen only once. The rearrangement uses TRBV7-3 and TRBJ2-2; possibly TRBD2 for D (6 bases). Trimming took 2 bases from V and 2 from J, leaving 12 bases between them. There are 16 residues in the CDR3. Looked up from germline, CDR1 is SGHTA and CDR2 is FQGTGA. In DNA form, the CDR3 reads TGTGCCAGCAGCTTATTACCCGGACTAAACACCGGGGAGCTGTTTTTT. This codes for CASSLLPGLNTGELFF.

This clonotype appeared a few times. The chain employs TRBV24-1 and TRBJ2-7; D perhaps matches TRBD2 (6 bases). CDR3 length equals 15 residues. The germline gives CDR1 KGHDR, CDR2 SFDVKD. V was trimmed by 3 bases and J by 2 bases, leaving 13 bases between them. CDR3 region: CATSDPRERPYEQYF. As DNA, the CDR3 is TGTGCCACCAGTGATCCCCGGGAGAGACCCTACGAGCAGTACTTC.

In its sample, this clonotype was seen many times. This chain links TRBV12-5 with TRBJ2-1; a possible D gene is TRBD2 (6 bases). Germline V lookup: CDR1 LGHNT, CDR2 FRNRAP. Trimming stripped 6 bases from V and 12 bases from J, with 30 bases between. CDR3 size: 17 residues. The DNA for the CDR3 is TGTGCTAGTGGCTTCACCGGTGGGCAGGGAGGCATAAAGGGGCAGTTCTTC. It codes for CASGFTGGQGGIKGQFF.

The chain is built from TRBV6-1 and TRBJ2-2, with D perhaps matching TRBD1 (6 bases). Germline lookup yields CDR1 MNHNS and CDR2 SASEGT. Trimming cost V 3 bases and J 1 base, with 9 bases left between them. The length of the CDR3 is 15 residues. The CDR3 DNA follows: TGTGCCAGCAGTGATTCGGGACAGAACACCGGGGAGCTGTTTTTT. Protein: CASSDSGQNTGELFF.

This clonotype has ten or more counts. The genes are TRBV2 and TRBJ1-2; D unclear. CDR1 SNHLY and CDR2 FYNNEI come from the germline V gene. CDR3 length equals 14 residues. V gave up 3 bases and J gave up 6 bases, with 14 bases separating them. CDR3 DNA sequence: TGTGCCAGCAGTGATTCGCCCTTCCGGCATGGCTACACCTTC. This translates into CASSDSPFRHGYTF.

About this clonotype itself: This clone may be a read error of a much larger clone one base away. The chain has TRBV27 and TRBJ1-5; 9 bases are a match to TRBD1. Unmatched junction bases numbered 4, after V lost 4 bases and J lost 6 bases. Germline CDR1 is MNHEY and CDR2 is SMNVEV (reference sequence). The CDR3 runs to 14 residues. The CDR3 is CASSSGTGFQPQHF. The CDR3 DNA reads TGTGCCAGCAGTTCCGGGACAGGGTTTCAGCCCCAGCATTTT.

This chain uses TRBV14 with TRBJ1-1; D unresolved. Trimming left V 5 bases short and J 0 bases short, with 19 bases between. Germline V lookup: CDR1 SGHDN, CDR2 FVKESK. CDR3 length: 17 residues. The CDR3 nucleotides are TGTGCCAGCAGCTCTAGGAGATCGGGGAGCATGAACACTGAAGCTTTCTTT. It specifies CASSSRRSGSMNTEAFF.

This clonotype was picked up many times. The chain combines TRBV28 with TRBJ2-7; TRBD1 matches 10 bases. Losses at the gene ends were 11 bases for V and 9 bases for J; bases not matched to a gene: 13. The CDR3 runs 13 residues. Per the germline V gene, CDR1 is MDHEN and CDR2 is SYDVKM. CDR3 DNA: TGTGCCTCTTCCGGGACAGGGGTTAAAGGGCAGTACTTC. Its translation: CASSGTGVKGQYF.

This clonotype was recorded many times. The gene calls are TRBV12-3 or TRBV12-4 and TRBJ1-5; 8 nucleotides match TRBD1. J gave up 5 bases and V 6 bases, and 3 bases lay outside the gene matches. The CDR3 sequence is 13 residues long. CDR3 in amino acids: CASSGQGDQPQHF. Here the CDR3 DNA reads TGTGCCAGCAGCGGACAGGGAGATCAGCCCCAGCATTTT.

This clonotype was seen a handful of times. The chain carries TRBV7-9 and TRBJ2-2; TRBD2 agrees at 9 bases. V trimming: 1 base; J trimming: 5 bases; junction bases outside the gene matches: 8. The length of the CDR3 is 17 residues. CDR1 is SEHNR and CDR2 is FQNEAQ in the germline V gene (reference sequence). The DNA of the CDR3 is TGTGCCAGCAGCTTAGACCCGGGACTAGCTGGGACCGGGGAGCTGTTTTTT. This translates into CASSLDPGLAGTGELFF.

This clonotype was seen at least ten times. Written as DNA, the CDR3 is TGTGCCAGCAGTTTTCTACGGGGGGGATACAATGAGCAGTTCTTC. It encodes CASSFLRGGYNEQFF. The rearrangement uses TRBV28 and TRBJ2-1; TRBD2 matches 8 bases. Germline CDR1 is MDHEN and CDR2 is SYDVKM. The CDR3 contains 15 residues. V lost 3 bases and J lost 4; bases outside the gene matches: 5.

This clonotype showed up many times. The chain is built from TRBV14 and TRBJ2-1; D unresolved. Germline values: CDR1 SGHDN, CDR2 FVKESK. V gave up 2 bases and J gave up 0 bases, with 17 bases separating them. The CDR3 has 18 residues. The CDR3 DNA is TGTGCCAGCAGCCAATCGGTTAGCCGCTTTAGCTCCTACAATGAGCAGTTCTTC. It codes for CASSQSVSRFSSYNEQFF.

This clonotype was counted many times. This chain links TRBV12-3 or TRBV12-4 with TRBJ2-2, with 9 bases fitting TRBD1. V trimming: 8 bases; J trimming: 8 bases; junction bases outside the gene matches: 12. The CDR3 is 15 amino acids. The CDR3 region has the DNA TGTGCCAGCGGATCCGGGACAGGGAGTCTGGGGGAGCTGTTTTTT. Translation gives CASGSGTGSLGELFF.

This clonotype has at least ten counts. This chain uses TRBV19 with TRBJ2-2; 9 bases map to TRBD1. J lost 14 bases, V lost 5 bases, and 6 bases had no gene match. Looked up from germline, CDR1 is LNHDA and CDR2 is SQIVND (reference sequence). This CDR3 contains 12 residues. The CDR3 sequence is CASSPDRGRLFF. The CDR3 bases are TGTGCCAGTAGTCCTGACAGGGGGAGACTGTTTTTT.

This clonotype was seen repeatedly, ten times or more. The chain carries TRBV7-8 and TRBJ2-1, with D hard to call. This CDR3 comprises 14 residues. The germline V and J ends were trimmed by 10 bases and 0 bases, with 13 bases remaining between them. Per germline, CDR1 SGHVS and CDR2 FQNEAQ. The CDR3 sequence: CATGRASSYNEQFF. The CDR3 nucleotides read TGTGCCACAGGAAGGGCGAGCTCCTACAATGAGCAGTTCTTC.

The DNA for the CDR3 is TGCGCCAGCAGCCCTCGGGCGGGGGGTTTAAAATACAATGAGCAGTTCTTC. Its translation: CASSPRAGGLKYNEQFF. The chain couples TRBV4-1 to TRBJ2-1; TRBD2 matches 8 bases. V was pared by 4 bases and J by 4 bases, with 12 bases of the junction left unmatched. CDR3 length: 17 residues. Germline loops: CDR1 MGHRA, CDR2 YSYEKL.

V is TRBV28 and J is TRBJ1-2, with 7 nucleotides matching TRBD1. CDR3 length equals 14 residues. Trimming cost V 2 bases and J 6 bases; bases outside gene matches: 6. Germline CDR1 is MDHEN and CDR2 is SYDVKM. As DNA, the CDR3 is TGTGCCAGCAGTTTAAGAGGGGACAGCCATGGCTACACCTTC. As protein: CASSLRGDSHGYTF.

This clonotype was seen ten or more times. V usage is TRBV9 and J usage is TRBJ2-7; 7 positions match TRBD2. V was pared by 3 bases and J by 9 bases, with 9 bases of the junction left unmatched. Looked up from germline, CDR1 is SGDLS and CDR2 is YYNGEE. The CDR3 runs to 13 residues. In DNA, the CDR3 is TGTGCCAGCAGCGCCTCCGGGACGGGGGGGCAGTACTTC. This translates into CASSASGTGGQYF.

This clonotype turned up a few times. CDR3 protein: CASSWGDRSEAEQFF. The CDR3 DNA reads TGCGCCAGCAGCTGGGGGGATAGGAGCGAGGCTGAGCAGTTCTTC. J is TRBJ2-1 and V is TRBV5-1; D possibly corresponds to TRBD2 (6 bases). V shed 3 bases and J shed 9 bases, with 19 bases lying between them. Germline CDR1 SGHRS, CDR2 YFSETQ. The length of the CDR3 is 15 residues.

In this sample, this clonotype turned up many times. The chain combines TRBV13 with TRBJ2-4; D is possibly TRBD1 or TRBD2 (6 bases each). The length of the CDR3 is 14 residues. Deletions cut 2 bases from V and 6 bases from J, with 11 bases between. The V gene's germline CDR1 is PRHDT and CDR2 FYEKMQ (reference sequence). In DNA form, the CDR3 reads TGTGCCAGCAGCTTACGGGGGCATCCAAACATTCAGTACTTC. Residues: CASSLRGHPNIQYF.

The rearrangement joins TRBV11-3 to TRBJ1-1; 7 bases match TRBD1. With V trimmed by 7 bases and J by 6 bases, 11 bases remained unmatched. Germline values: CDR1 SGHNT, CDR2 YENEEA. This CDR3 has 14 amino acids. The CDR3: CASTRAGGGPEAFF. CDR3 in DNA: TGTGCCAGCACTCGGGCGGGAGGGGGCCCTGAAGCTTTCTTT.

The chain has TRBV7-9 and TRBJ2-1; TRBD1 is a possible D gene (6 bases). The CDR3 totals 18 residues. The germline V gene encodes CDR1 SEHNR and CDR2 FQNEAQ (reference sequence). V lost 1 base to trimming and J lost 8 bases, with 24 bases between them. The CDR3 here is CASSLGKLQGKRRHEQFF. CDR3 coding DNA: TGTGCCAGCAGCTTAGGAAAGCTACAGGGTAAGAGGAGACATGAGCAGTTCTTC. Full variable domain (outside the CDR3, taken from reference TRBV7-9 and TRBJ2-1): DTGVSQNPRHKITKRGQNVTFRCDPISEHNRLYWYRQTLGQGPEFLTYFQNEAQLEKSRLLSDRFSAERPKGSFSTLEIQRTEQGDSAMYLCASSLGKLQGKRRHEQFFGPGTRLTVL.